This T cell receptor beta chain was profiled in a study of STAT5B mutations in CD4+ large granular lymphocyte leukemia (dated by TCRdb to the early 2020s). Regarding the complete study: Among the healthy controls, the CDR3 'QG' motif was associated with a particular HLA allele. The TCRbeta repertoires of CD4+ T-cell large granular lymphocyte leukemia patients were compared with the TCRbeta repertoires of healthy blood donors. Flow cytometry on FACSCanto II or FACSVerse showed that the purified fractions were more than 95% pure among lymphocytes.

Summary of the overall study and its limitations: Compared with healthy CD4+ repertoires, CD4-sorted patient repertoires appeared more clonal, and this difference remained even after the putative leukemic clones were removed. TRBV06-family usage was enriched among the top patient clones (8/27) compared with healthy controls (2/35). The data were not HLA-matched, and the relatively small sample size could explain the higher clonality seen in CD4+ compared with CD8+ T-LGLL. Each patient's main leukemic clonotypes were private, but around 27% of these clonotypes showed up at low frequency in the non-leukemic repertoires of other patients.

Unmatched junction bases come to 10, with V trimmed by 8 bases and J by 4 bases. The germline V gene (reference sequence) gives CDR1 as LNHDA and CDR2 as SQIVND. Taken from cysteine to phenylalanine, the CDR3 has 15 residues. Only the CDR3 part of the read is kept: 45 bases, read in frame from the first base. Details on this clone: The antigen it binds to is not known. No qualities accompany the bases; no much larger clone lies one base away.

The immunoSEQ assay at survey resolution was applied to genomic DNA for sequencing of TCRbeta rearrangements. The authors' pipeline ran thus. A lowest detectable productive clonotype frequency of 2.59 x 10-5 was observed in the TCR sequencing data. Only productive TCRbeta rearrangements, defined as complete and in-frame sequences, were included in the analyses. Simpson clonality, calculated in the immunoSEQ Analyzer version 3.0, was used as the measure of sample clonality. Clones were categorized by frequency as very rare, small, medium, large (1-20%) or hyperexpanded (>20%). Generation probabilities were estimated with OLGA 1.2.3, V-gene circos plots were made with VDJtools, specificities were looked up in VDJdb, and CDR3 motifs were identified with GLIPH. TCRdb carries this immuneACCESS record with in-frame sequences only. Its versions omit some clonotypes, under half of them owing to an unresolved V gene in the studies checked, with the rest unexplained. The DNA gave D and trimming, while V, J and clone size come from that table. For this sample the table gives roughly 41,000 clones, of which under 85% were detected only once. 0.45% to 0.6% of the sample is held by the ten biggest clonotypes.

Buffy coats from roughly 37 blood donors, supplied by the Finnish Red Cross blood service, were used as healthy controls. All TCR-sequenced material derived from peripheral blood: patient blood samples and healthy donor buffy coats. Ficoll-Hypaque gradient centrifugation was used to isolate peripheral blood mononuclear cells. CD4+ cells were magnetically purified from the buffy coats of healthy controls. The Gentra Puregene Cell and Tissue kit was used for genomic DNA extraction, and quantification was performed on a Qubit 2.0 fluorometer. The sample taken for sequencing was CD4+ T cells from blood buffy coats. This clonotype originated in a human donor in good health. The rearrangement combines TRBV19 with TRBJ1-5; TRBD1 aligns with 8 central bases. The CDR3 region reads CASSPRTGQNQPQHF. The sequenced DNA is TGTGCCAGTTCTCCCCGGACAGGGCAAAATCAGCCCCAGCATTTT.